This TCR beta chain was found in a study of T cell repertoires in cytomegalovirus infection. Study overall: CMV infection together with matching HLA type was indicated by public TCR beta signatures.

TCRdb analysed the reads with MiXCR anew, one entry per CDR3 protein. The repertoire holds 490,000 or so distinct CDR3 sequences, 11% seen once, with 10% in the top ten. To note about this clonotype: The antigen remains unidentified.

Study-wide results and caveats: CMV-specific HLA-C-restricted TCR beta clonotypes dominated the ex vivo response.

Trimming shortened V by 5 bases and J by 0 bases, and 11 bases separated the two germline ends. The length of the CDR3 is 15 residues. Germline values: CDR1 MGHRA, CDR2 YSYEKL. The J gene is TRBJ1-3, the V gene TRBV4-1; D is unresolved. The sequencing input was PBMCs. The source is a human donor in good health (CMV status not recorded). Some clones in this sample may be carry-over from other donors' samples. The CDR3 loop is CASSNIEVSGNTIYF. The CDR3 bases are TGCGCCAGCAGCAACATCGAGGTCTCTGGAAACACCATATATTTT.